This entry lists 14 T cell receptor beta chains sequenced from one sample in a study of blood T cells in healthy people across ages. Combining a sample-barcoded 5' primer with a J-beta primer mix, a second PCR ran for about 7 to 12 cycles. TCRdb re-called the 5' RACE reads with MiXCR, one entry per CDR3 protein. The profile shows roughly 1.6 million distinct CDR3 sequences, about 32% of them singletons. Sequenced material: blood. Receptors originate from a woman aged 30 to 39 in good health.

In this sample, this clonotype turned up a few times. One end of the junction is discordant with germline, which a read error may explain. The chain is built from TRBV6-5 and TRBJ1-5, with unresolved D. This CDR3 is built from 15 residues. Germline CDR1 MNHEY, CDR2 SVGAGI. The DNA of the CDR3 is TGTGCCAGCAGTTACTCGAGGGCCAGCAATCGGCCCCAGCATTTT. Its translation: CASSYSRASNRPQHF.

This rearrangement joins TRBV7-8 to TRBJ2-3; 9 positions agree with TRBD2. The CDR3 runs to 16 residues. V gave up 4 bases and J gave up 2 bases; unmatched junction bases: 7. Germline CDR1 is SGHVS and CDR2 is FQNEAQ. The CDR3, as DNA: TGTGCCAGCAGCTGGGACGAGCGGGGGGACACAGATACGCAGTATTTT. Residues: CASSWDERGDTDTQYF.

In nucleotides, the CDR3 is TGTGCCAGCAGTTCACCCTGGGAGGCAGGCGAGCAGTACTTC. Translated: CASSSPWEAGEQYF. V gene TRBV28 combines with J gene TRBJ2-5; TRBD2 is a possible D gene (6 bases). The DNA end lines up better with TRBJ2-7; the J call may be wrong. The CDR3 covers 14 residues. Germline CDR1 is MDHEN and CDR2 is SYDVKM.

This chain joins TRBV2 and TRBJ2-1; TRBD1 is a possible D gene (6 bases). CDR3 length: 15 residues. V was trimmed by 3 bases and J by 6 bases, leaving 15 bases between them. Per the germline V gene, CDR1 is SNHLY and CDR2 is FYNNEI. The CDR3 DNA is TGTGCCAGCAGTGATGTAGGACAGAAGTTCAATGAGCAGTTCTTC. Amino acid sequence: CASSDVGQKFNEQFF.

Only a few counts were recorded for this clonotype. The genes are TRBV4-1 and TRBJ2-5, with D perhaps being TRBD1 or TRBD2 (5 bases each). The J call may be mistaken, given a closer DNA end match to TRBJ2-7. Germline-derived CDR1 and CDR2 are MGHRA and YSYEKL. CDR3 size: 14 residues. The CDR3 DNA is TGCGCCAGCAGCCCGAGTGAGGGGTCGGGCGAGCAGTACTTC. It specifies CASSPSEGSGEQYF.

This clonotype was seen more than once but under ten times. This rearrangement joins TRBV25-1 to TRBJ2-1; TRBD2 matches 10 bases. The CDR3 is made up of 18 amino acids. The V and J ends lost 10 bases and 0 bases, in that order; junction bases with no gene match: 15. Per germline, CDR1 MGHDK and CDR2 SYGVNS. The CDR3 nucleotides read TGTGCCACCGCCCCACGTCTAGCGGGGGCCGACTCCTACAATGAGCAGTTCTTC. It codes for CATAPRLAGADSYNEQFF. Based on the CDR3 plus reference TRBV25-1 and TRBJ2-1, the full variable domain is EADIYQTPRYLVIGTGKKITLECSQTMGHDKMYWYQQDPGMELHLIHYSYGVNSTEKGDLSSESTVSRIRTEHFPLTLESARPSHTSQYLCATAPRLAGADSYNEQFFGPGTRLTVL.

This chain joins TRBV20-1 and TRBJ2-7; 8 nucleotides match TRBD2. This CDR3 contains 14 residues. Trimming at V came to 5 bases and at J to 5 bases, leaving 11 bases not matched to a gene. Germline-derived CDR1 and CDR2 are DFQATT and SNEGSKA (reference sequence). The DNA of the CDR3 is TGCAGTGCTTACGGGGGGCGGGGGGCCGACGAGCAGTACTTC. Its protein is CSAYGGRGADEQYF.

CDR3 residues: CASSSRGLAGVETQYF. The CDR3 DNA reads as TGTGCCAGCAGCTCCAGGGGACTAGCGGGAGTAGAGACCCAGTACTTC. This chain uses TRBV7-9 with TRBJ2-5; the match to TRBD2 covers 14 bases. The germline V gene has CDR1 SEHNR and CDR2 FQNEAQ (reference sequence). CDR3 size: 16 residues. J was trimmed by 4 bases and V by 4 bases; bases with no gene match: 5.

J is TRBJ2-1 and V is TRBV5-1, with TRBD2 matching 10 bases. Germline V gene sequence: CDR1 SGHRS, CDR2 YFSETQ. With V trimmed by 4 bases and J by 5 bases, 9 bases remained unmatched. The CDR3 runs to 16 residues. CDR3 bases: TGCGCCAGCAGCAGAGTCGGGACTAGCGTCCACAATGAGCAGTTCTTC. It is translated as CASSRVGTSVHNEQFF.

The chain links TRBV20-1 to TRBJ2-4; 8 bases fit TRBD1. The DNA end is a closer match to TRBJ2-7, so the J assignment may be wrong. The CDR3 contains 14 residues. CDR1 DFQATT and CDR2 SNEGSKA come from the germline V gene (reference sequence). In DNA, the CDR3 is TGCAGTGCTAACGGACAGGGAACCATCTACGAGCAGTACTTC. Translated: CSANGQGTIYEQYF.

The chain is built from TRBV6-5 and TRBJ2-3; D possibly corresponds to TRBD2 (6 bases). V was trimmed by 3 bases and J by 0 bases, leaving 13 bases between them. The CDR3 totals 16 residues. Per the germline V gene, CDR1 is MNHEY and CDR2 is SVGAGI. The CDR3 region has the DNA TGTGCCAGCAGTTATTCCGGGGGTACTAGCACAGATACGCAGTATTTT. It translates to CASSYSGGTSTDTQYF.

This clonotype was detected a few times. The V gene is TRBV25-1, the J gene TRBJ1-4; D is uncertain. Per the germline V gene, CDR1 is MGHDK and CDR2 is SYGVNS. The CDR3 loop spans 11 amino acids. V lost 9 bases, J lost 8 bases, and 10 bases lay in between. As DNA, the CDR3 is TGTGCCAGAGTAACCCGGGAAAAACTGTTTTTT. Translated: CARVTREKLFF.

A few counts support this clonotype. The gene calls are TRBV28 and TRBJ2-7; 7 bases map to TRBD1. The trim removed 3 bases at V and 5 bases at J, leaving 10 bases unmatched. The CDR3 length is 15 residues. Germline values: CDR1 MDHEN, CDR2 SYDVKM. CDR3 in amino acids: CASSFWKGASDEQYF. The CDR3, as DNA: TGTGCCAGCAGTTTTTGGAAGGGGGCCAGCGACGAGCAGTACTTC.

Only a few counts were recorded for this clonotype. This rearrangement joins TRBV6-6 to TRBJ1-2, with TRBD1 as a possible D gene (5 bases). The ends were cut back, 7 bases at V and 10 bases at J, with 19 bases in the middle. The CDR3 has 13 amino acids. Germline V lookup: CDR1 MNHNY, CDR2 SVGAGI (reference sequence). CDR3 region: CASKTRDLRPYTF. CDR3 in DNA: TGTGCCAGCAAGACCCGGGACCTTAGGCCCTACACCTTC.